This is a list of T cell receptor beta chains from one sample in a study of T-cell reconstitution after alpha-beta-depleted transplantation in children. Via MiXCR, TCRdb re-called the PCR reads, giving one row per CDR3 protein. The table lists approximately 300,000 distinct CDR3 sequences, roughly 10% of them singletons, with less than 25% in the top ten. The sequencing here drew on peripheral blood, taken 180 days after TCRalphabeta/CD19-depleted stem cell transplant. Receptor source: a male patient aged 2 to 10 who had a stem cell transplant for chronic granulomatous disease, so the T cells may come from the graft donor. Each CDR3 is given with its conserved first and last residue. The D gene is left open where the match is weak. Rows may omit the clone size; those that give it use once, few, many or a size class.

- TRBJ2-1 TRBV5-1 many TGCGCCAGCAGCTTGGGGCTCCTTGGCAACTCCTACAATGAGCAGTTCTTC CASSLGLLGNSYNEQFF
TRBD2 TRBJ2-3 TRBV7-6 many TGTGCCAGCAGCCGTAGTCGAGCGGGGGGGCCAGATACGCAGTATTTT CASSRSRAGGPDTQYF
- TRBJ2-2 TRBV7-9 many TGTGCCAGCAGCCCAGGAAAGATTTACACCGGGGAGCTGTTTTTT CASSPGKIYTGELFF
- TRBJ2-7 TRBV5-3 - TGTGCCAGCGGCCGTCAGCTCCTCCGCGAGCAGTACTTC CASGRQLLREQYF
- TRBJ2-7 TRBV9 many TGTGCCAGCAGCGTAACTCCGAAATACGAGCAGTACTTC CASSVTPKYEQYF
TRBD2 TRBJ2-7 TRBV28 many TGTGCCAGCAGTGGGCGGACTAGCGGGAGGGCGGTCTACGAGCAGTACTTC CASSGRTSGRAVYEQYF
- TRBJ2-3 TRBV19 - TGTGCCAGTAGTATAGGAAGCGGTACAGATACGCAGTATTTT CASSIGSGTDTQYF
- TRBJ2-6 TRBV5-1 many TGCGCCAGCAGCCCGGCCCTCTCTGGGGCCAACGTCCTGACTTTC CASSPALSGANVLTF
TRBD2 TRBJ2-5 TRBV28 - TGTGCCAGCAGTTTTGGACGGGAGGGAGTAGAGACCCAGTACTTC CASSFGREGVETQYF
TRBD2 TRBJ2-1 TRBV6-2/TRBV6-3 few TGTGCCAGCAGTTACCCTCTAGCGGGGGGCCCTAGCTCCTACAATGAGCGGTTCTTC CASSYPLAGGPSSYNERFF
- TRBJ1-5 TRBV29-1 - TGCAGCGTTGCTGGGGGGAATAGCAATCAGCCCCAGCATTTT CSVAGGNSNQPQHF
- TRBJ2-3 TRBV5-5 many TGTGCCAGCGGCCTGGCAGATACGCAGTATTTT CASGLADTQYF
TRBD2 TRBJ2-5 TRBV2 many TGTGCCAGCAAAACTGATAGCGGGGGGGCCGGGGAGACCCAGTACTTC CASKTDSGGAGETQYF
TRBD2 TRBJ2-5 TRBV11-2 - TGTGCCAGCAGCGCCTACGTAGCGGGGGGTTCCCCGCGAGAGACCCAGTACTTC CASSAYVAGGSPRETQYF
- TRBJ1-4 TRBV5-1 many TGCGCCAGCAGCTCGACAGCAACTAATGAAAAACTGTTTTTT CASSSTATNEKLFF
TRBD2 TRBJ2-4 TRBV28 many TGTGCCAGCACCTCGGGACTAGCGGCAAACATTCAGTACTTC CASTSGLAANIQYF